The T cell receptor beta chain under discussion was sequenced for a study of tumor and adjacent non-tumor tissue in lung cancer. For the study at large: On average, productive TCRbeta reads reached about 4.2 million per sample.

TCRbeta libraries were built with three rounds of nested PCR, modified from ARM-PCR. TCRdb re-derived calls from the multiplex PCR reads in MiXCR, one entry per CDR3 protein. The sample includes about 77,000 distinct CDR3 sequences, less than 85% seen only once; the top ten take around 38%. CDR1 is SGHNT and CDR2 is YENEEA in the germline V gene. This CDR3 has 16 residues. This clonotype was seen just once. The antigen is not known. The conserved phenylalanine or tryptophan normally closing the CDR3 is absent here, so this likely arose from a read error. Regarding the study as a whole: Significantly higher TCR diversity was found in tumor than normal lung.

RNA was extracted from bulk tissue without any cell sorting. The normal lung tissue was taken more than 3 cm from the tumor edge. Between August and November 2014, newly diagnosed, chemotherapy-naive lung cancer patients underwent thoracic surgery in China. Sequenced material: distant non-tumor lung tissue. The TCR originated in a man in his 70s with non-small cell lung cancer. The V call is TRBV11-3, the J call TRBJ1-1; 7 bases are shared with TRBD1. The CDR3 region is CASNFRDRTLNNEAFL. In DNA form, the CDR3 reads TGTGCCAGTAACTTCCGGGACAGAACCCTGAACAATGAAGCTTTCCTT.